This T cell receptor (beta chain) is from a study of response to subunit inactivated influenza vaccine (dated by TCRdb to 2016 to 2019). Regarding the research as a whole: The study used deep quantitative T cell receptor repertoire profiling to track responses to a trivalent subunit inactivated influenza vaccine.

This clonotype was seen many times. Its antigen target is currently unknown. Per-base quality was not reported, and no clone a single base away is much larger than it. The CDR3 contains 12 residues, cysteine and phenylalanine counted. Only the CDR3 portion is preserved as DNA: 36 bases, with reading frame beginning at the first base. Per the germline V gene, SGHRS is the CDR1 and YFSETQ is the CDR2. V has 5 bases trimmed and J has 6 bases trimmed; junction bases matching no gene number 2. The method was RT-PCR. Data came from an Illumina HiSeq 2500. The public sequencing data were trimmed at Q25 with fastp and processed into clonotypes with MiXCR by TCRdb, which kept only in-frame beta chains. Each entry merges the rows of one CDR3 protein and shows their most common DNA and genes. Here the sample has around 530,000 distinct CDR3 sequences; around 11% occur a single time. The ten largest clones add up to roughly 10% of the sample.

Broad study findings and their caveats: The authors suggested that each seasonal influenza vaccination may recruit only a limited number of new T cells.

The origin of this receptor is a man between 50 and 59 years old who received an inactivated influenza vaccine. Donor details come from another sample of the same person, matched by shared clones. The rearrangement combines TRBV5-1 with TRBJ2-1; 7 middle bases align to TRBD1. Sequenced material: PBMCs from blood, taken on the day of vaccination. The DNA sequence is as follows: TGCGCCAGCAGGGACAGGTTCAATGAGCAGTTCTTC. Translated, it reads CASRDRFNEQFF.